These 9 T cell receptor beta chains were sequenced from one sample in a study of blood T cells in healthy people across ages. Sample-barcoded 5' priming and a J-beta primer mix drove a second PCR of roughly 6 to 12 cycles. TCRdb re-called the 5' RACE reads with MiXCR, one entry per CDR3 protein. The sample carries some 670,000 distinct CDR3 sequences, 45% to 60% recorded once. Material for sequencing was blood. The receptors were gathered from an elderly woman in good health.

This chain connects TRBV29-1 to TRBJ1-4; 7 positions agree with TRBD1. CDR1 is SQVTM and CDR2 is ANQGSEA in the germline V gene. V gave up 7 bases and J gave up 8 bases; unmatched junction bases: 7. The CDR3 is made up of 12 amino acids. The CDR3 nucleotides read TGCAGCGGACAGGGCGTTGGGGAAAAACTGTTTTTT. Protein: CSGQGVGEKLFF.

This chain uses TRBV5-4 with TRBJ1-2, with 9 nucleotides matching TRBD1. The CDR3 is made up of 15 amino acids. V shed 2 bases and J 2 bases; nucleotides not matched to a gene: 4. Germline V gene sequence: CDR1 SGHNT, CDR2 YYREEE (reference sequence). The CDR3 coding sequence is TGTGCCAGCAGCTTCAAGGACAGGGGCAACTATGGCTACACCTTC. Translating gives CASSFKDRGNYGYTF.

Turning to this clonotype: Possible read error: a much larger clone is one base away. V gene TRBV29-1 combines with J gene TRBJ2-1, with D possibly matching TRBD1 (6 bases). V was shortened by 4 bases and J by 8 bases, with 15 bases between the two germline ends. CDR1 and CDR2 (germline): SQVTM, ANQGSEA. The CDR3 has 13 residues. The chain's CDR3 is CSVARSQGYEQFF. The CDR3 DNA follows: TGCAGCGTTGCTCGCTCACAGGGCTATGAGCAGTTCTTC.

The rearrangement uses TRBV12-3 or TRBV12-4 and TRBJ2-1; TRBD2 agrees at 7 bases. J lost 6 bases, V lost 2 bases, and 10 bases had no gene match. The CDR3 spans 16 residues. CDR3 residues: CASSLRIAGETNEQFF. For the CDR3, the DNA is TGTGCCAGCAGTTTAAGGATCGCGGGGGAGACCAATGAGCAGTTCTTC.

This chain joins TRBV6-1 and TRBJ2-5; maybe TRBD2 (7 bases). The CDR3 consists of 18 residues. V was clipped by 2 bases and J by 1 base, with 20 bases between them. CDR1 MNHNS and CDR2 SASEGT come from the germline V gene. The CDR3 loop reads CASSERNRRGLSQETQYF. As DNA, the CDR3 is TGTGCCAGCAGTGAAAGAAATCGGCGGGGGCTGTCCCAAGAGACCCAGTACTTC.

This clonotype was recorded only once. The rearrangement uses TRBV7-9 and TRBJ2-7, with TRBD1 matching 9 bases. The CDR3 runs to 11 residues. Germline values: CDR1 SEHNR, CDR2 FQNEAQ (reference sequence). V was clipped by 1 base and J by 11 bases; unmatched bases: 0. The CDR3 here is CASSLGDREYF. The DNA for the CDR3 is TGTGCCAGCAGCTTAGGGGACAGGGAGTACTTC.

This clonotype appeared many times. In DNA form, the CDR3 reads TGTGCCAGCAGCGTAGACCTAGCCAAAAACATTCAGTACTTC. Its translation: CASSVDLAKNIQYF. The rearrangement uses TRBV9 and TRBJ2-4; D is uncertain. Deletions cut 0 bases from V and 0 bases from J, with 4 bases between. The CDR3 spans 14 residues. From germline, CDR1 is SGDLS and CDR2 YYNGEE. Based on the CDR3 plus reference TRBV9 and TRBJ2-4, the full variable domain is DSGVTQTPKHLITATGQRVTLRCSPRSGDLSVYWYQQSLDQGLQFLIQYYNGEERAKGNILERFSAQQFPDLHSELNLSSLELGDSALYFCASSVDLAKNIQYFGAGTRLSVL.

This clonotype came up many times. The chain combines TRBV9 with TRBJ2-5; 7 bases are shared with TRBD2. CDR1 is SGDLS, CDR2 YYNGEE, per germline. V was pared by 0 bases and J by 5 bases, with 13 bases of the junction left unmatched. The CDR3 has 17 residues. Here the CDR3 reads CASSVVASGLSRETQYF. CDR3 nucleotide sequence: TGTGCCAGCAGCGTAGTAGCTAGCGGCCTAAGTCGGGAGACCCAGTACTTC.

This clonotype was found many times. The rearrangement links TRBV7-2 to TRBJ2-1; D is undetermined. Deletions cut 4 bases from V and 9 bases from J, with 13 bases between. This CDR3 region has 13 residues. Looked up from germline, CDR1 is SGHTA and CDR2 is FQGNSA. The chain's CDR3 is CASSYDAIGEQFF. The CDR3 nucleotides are TGTGCCAGCAGCTACGACGCAATCGGTGAGCAGTTCTTC.